This TCR beta chain originates from a study of metastatic and nonmetastatic thyroid tumors. The CDR3 spans 18 residues. CDR1 is MGHRA and CDR2 is YSYEKL in the germline V gene. V dropped 4 bases and J dropped 7 bases, with 28 bases sitting between them. This clone was picked up many times. Patients were all untreated before their thyroid surgery. TCRdb re-called the PCR reads through MiXCR. This table has under 30,000 clones, 16% appearing once. This chain connects TRBV4-1 to TRBJ1-2; TRBD1 might be the D (6 bases). This TCR was recovered from a male donor with papillary thyroid cancer or a benign thyroid nodule (not recorded which). Some clones in this sample may be carry-over from other donors' samples. The sequenced sample was blood. The CDR3 bases are TGCGCCAGCAGCCTTACTAAGGCGAGGGGGGCCCCAAAGGCTGGCTACACCTTC. Amino acid sequence: CASSLTKARGAPKAGYTF.